A single sample gave rise to the 18 T cell receptor beta chains below, sequenced in a study of OX40 agonist ivuxolimab in advanced cancers. The repertoire was sequenced with immunoSEQ multiplex PCR; TCRdb's copy has only in-frame clones and lacks some. Of tens of thousands of clones in the sample, around 83% are singletons; the top ten hold about 1.2%. Sequenced material: CD4+ or CD8+ T cells sorted from blood, taken in a trial of the OX40 agonist ivuxolimab. These receptors originate from an adult with an advanced solid tumor such as melanoma, head and neck, liver or kidney cancer.

The rearrangement joins TRBV19 to TRBJ2-3, with 10 bases aligning to TRBD2. V was pared by 5 bases and J by 2 bases, with 4 bases of the junction left unmatched. The CDR3 runs to 15 residues. The V gene's germline CDR1 is LNHDA and CDR2 SQIVND (reference sequence). CDR3 bases: TGTGCCAGTAGTTCTCTAGCGGGGGCCACAGATACGCAGTATTTT. Residues: CASSSLAGATDTQYF.

The chain is built from TRBV4-1 and TRBJ1-2, with D possibly TRBD1 on 6 matching bases. Trimming took off 0 bases at V and 2 bases at J, with 13 bases between the two ends. Germline-derived CDR1 and CDR2 are MGHRA and YSYEKL. This CDR3 is built from 16 residues. CDR3 region: CASSQDQGTVNYGYTF. In DNA, the CDR3 is TGCGCCAGCAGCCAAGATCAGGGGACGGTGAACTATGGCTACACCTTC.

DNA of the CDR3: TGCGCCAGCAGCTTGGGGCGTCGAAGCGGGGGAGCTCTCCGCGAGCAGTACTTC. This codes for CASSLGRRSGGALREQYF. The chain employs TRBV5-1 and TRBJ2-7; 8 positions agree with TRBD2. The length of the CDR3 is 18 residues. The germline V gene encodes CDR1 SGHRS and CDR2 YFSETQ. V dropped 0 bases and J dropped 6; count of bases not matched to a gene: 17.

The chain uses TRBV5-1 and TRBJ2-6, with no clear D. Germline loops: CDR1 SGHRS, CDR2 YFSETQ. V was clipped by 0 bases and J by 4 bases, with 8 bases between them. The CDR3 has 15 residues. DNA for the CDR3: TGCGCCAGCAGCTTGGAGGCAGGAGGGGCCAACGTCCTGACTTTC. The encoded protein is CASSLEAGGANVLTF.

The chain carries TRBV18 and TRBJ1-3; no clear D gene. The germline V gene encodes CDR1 KGHSH and CDR2 LQKENI. The CDR3 runs to 13 residues. The V end lost 2 bases, the J end lost 3 bases, and 5 bases lay between the germline ends. CDR3 region: CASSPGNGNTIYF. The CDR3 nucleotides are TGTGCCAGCTCACCAGGAAATGGAAACACCATATATTTT.

This chain uses TRBV5-5 with TRBJ1-2; D ambiguous. Trimming cost V 4 bases and J 6 bases, with 13 bases left between them. The CDR3 loop spans 13 amino acids. CDR1 and CDR2 from the germline V gene are SGHKS and YYEKEE (reference sequence). CDR3: CASSAVQAHGYTF. The CDR3 DNA follows: TGTGCCAGCAGCGCCGTCCAGGCTCATGGCTACACCTTC.

DNA for the CDR3: TGTGCCAGCTCACCACAAGCATCAGGTTCAACTAATGAAAAACTGTTTTTT. This translates into CASSPQASGSTNEKLFF. The gene calls are TRBV18 and TRBJ1-4, with unresolved D. The CDR3 runs to 17 residues. Germline assignment: CDR1 KGHSH and CDR2 LQKENI. The germline V and J ends were trimmed by 1 base and 0 bases, with 12 bases remaining between them.

This chain links TRBV18 with TRBJ2-7; the D gene is possibly TRBD1 (6 bases). V was clipped by 3 bases and J by 3 bases, with 9 bases between them. Looked up from germline, CDR1 is KGHSH and CDR2 is LQKENI. This CDR3 comprises 13 residues. In nucleotides, the CDR3 is TGTGCCAGCTCACCTACGGACAGCTACGAGCAGTACTTC. Translated: CASSPTDSYEQYF.

This chain joins TRBV29-1 and TRBJ1-3; D remains ambiguous. The CDR3 runs to 12 residues. In germline, CDR1 is SQVTM, CDR2 ANQGSEA. Trimming took 6 bases from V and 1 from J, leaving 7 bases between them. The CDR3 region has the DNA TGCAGCGTGGCGAGGTCTGGAAACACCATATATTTT. Its translation is CSVARSGNTIYF.

The rearrangement joins TRBV29-1 to TRBJ1-2; possibly TRBD1 for D (5 bases). Trimming removed 4 bases from V and 2 bases from J, with 5 bases in between. This CDR3 is 11 amino acids long. The V gene's germline CDR1 is SQVTM and CDR2 ANQGSEA. The CDR3 DNA reads as TGCAGCGTTGGGGGGAACTATGGCTACACCTTC. This codes for CSVGGNYGYTF.

In DNA, the CDR3 is TGTGCCATCAGCCGGACCGCTGGGACTGAAGCTTTCTTT. It specifies CAISRTAGTEAFF. The rearrangement uses TRBV10-3 and TRBJ1-1, with unresolved D. Germline V lookup: CDR1 ENHRY, CDR2 SYGVKD. Between the trimmed V and J ends, which lost 6 bases and 5 bases, there was a span of 13 bases. The CDR3 covers 13 residues.

The genes are TRBV7-2 and TRBJ2-1; 10 bases agree with TRBD2. V was pared by 5 bases and J by 1 base, with 14 bases of the junction left unmatched. Germline CDR1 reads SGHTA; CDR2 reads FQGNSA. This CDR3 has 19 residues. The CDR3 is CASSKLTQAGGPSYNEQFF. Here the CDR3 DNA reads TGTGCCAGCAGCAAGCTCACTCAAGCGGGGGGGCCTTCCTACAATGAGCAGTTCTTC.

This chain links TRBV21-1 with TRBJ1-5. TRBV21-1 is assigned pseudogene status. The CDR3 is 15 amino acids. CDR3 amino acids: CASTRPRYSNQPQHF. The CDR3 DNA sequence: TGTGCCAGCACGCGGCCGAGATATAGCAATCAGCCCCAGCATTTT.

V and J are TRBV19 and TRBJ2-1; the match to TRBD1 covers 8 bases. This CDR3 is built from 15 residues. V shed 3 bases and J 6 bases; nucleotides not matched to a gene: 7. In germline, CDR1 is LNHDA, CDR2 SQIVND (reference sequence). CDR3 DNA: TGTGCCAGTAGTATCGACAGGGGCCGGGGCAATGAGCAGTTCTTC. Amino acids: CASSIDRGRGNEQFF.

The CDR3 loop reads CASSPDRDLYGYTF. The CDR3 DNA reads TGTGCCAGCAGCCCCGACAGGGACCTCTATGGCTACACCTTC. The chain couples TRBV6-5 to TRBJ1-2, with 7 bases identical to TRBD1. CDR1 is MNHEY and CDR2 is SVGAGI in the germline V gene. Losses at the gene ends were 6 bases for V and 4 bases for J; bases not matched to a gene: 8. This CDR3 spans 14 amino acids.

This chain joins TRBV25-1 and TRBJ1-2; D uncertain. Germline loops: CDR1 MGHDK, CDR2 SYGVNS. The V gene lost 3 bases and the J gene lost 5 bases, with 13 bases spanning the gap. This CDR3 contains 14 residues. The CDR3 nucleotides are TGTGCCAGCAGTGACCACAGAAGGAATTATGGCTACACCTTC. Its translation is CASSDHRRNYGYTF.

Turning to this clone: The germline gene is not matched at one end of the junction; a read error may be the cause. The chain employs TRBV5-1 and TRBJ1-2, with TRBD1 as a possible D gene (5 bases). The CDR3 totals 18 residues. The germline CDR1 and CDR2 sequences are SGHRS and YFSETQ. In nucleotides, the CDR3 is TGCGCCAGCAGCTTGGGGGACGCCAGGGTATCGACTAATTATGGCTACACCTTC. Amino acids: CASSLGDARVSTNYGYTF.

The gene calls are TRBV6-5 and TRBJ1-4; 7 nucleotides match TRBD1. The V gene's germline CDR1 is MNHEY and CDR2 SVGAGI. The CDR3 loop spans 14 amino acids. Germline trimming cut 5 bases from V and 4 bases from J; bases unmatched to any gene: 4. CDR3 sequence: CASSRRDSNEKLFF. The DNA of the CDR3 is TGTGCCAGCAGTCGCCGGGACAGTAATGAAAAACTGTTTTTT.